These T cell receptor beta chains were read from a single sample in a study of cytomegalovirus exposure and HLA in healthy donors. Generated by immunoSEQ multiplex PCR, the TCRdb table keeps only in-frame clones and is missing some. The profile covers under 250,000 clones, with approximately 87% appearing a single time and about 6% taken by the ten largest. The sample comprised PBMCs. These receptors all come from a woman between 18 and 29 years old in good health and CMV-seronegative. Both conserved end residues are part of each CDR3. The D gene is left open where the match is weak. The size entry is marked missing in some rows and otherwise reads once, few, many or a size class.

clone_size: NA
v_call: TRBV7-8
j_call: TRBJ2-1
d_call: NA
cdr3_aa: CASSVSGQYYNEQFF
cdr3_nt: TGTGCCAGCAGCGTGTCGGGACAATACTACAATGAGCAGTTCTTC

clone_size: NA
v_call: TRBV29-1
j_call: TRBJ1-1
d_call: TRBD1
cdr3_aa: CSGETGRAGTEAFF
cdr3_nt: TGCAGCGGCGAGACAGGGAGAGCGGGCACTGAAGCTTTCTTT

clone_size: NA
v_call: TRBV5-1
j_call: TRBJ1-3
d_call: TRBD1
cdr3_aa: CASTAGMSGTGTGNTIYF
cdr3_nt: TGCGCCAGCACCGCGGGTATGTCCGGGACAGGGACTGGAAACACCATATATTTT

clone_size: NA
v_call: TRBV11-2
j_call: TRBJ2-3
d_call: NA
cdr3_aa: CASSLVSGGTDTQYF
cdr3_nt: TGTGCCAGCAGCTTAGTTTCTGGGGGCACAGATACGCAGTATTTT

clone_size: NA
v_call: TRBV4-2
j_call: TRBJ1-2
d_call: NA
cdr3_aa: CASSQDGGRRPYGYTF
cdr3_nt: TGTGCCAGCAGCCAAGATGGGGGCAGGCGCCCCTATGGCTACACCTTC

clone_size: few
v_call: TRBV18
j_call: TRBJ1-4
d_call: NA
cdr3_aa: CASSLGQTNEKLFF
cdr3_nt: TGTGCCAGCTCCCTCGGACAGACTAATGAAAAACTGTTTTTT

clone_size: NA
v_call: TRBV6-6
j_call: TRBJ1-5
d_call: NA
cdr3_aa: CASSPGDSNQPQHF
cdr3_nt: TGTGCCAGCAGTCCGGGGGACAGCAATCAGCCCCAGCATTTT

clone_size: NA
v_call: TRBV10-2
j_call: TRBJ2-7
d_call: TRBD1
cdr3_aa: CASSEGTVTYEQYF
cdr3_nt: TGCGCCAGCAGTGAAGGGACAGTCACCTACGAGCAGTACTTC

clone_size: NA
v_call: TRBV27
j_call: TRBJ2-2
d_call: NA
cdr3_aa: CASSWGGELFF
cdr3_nt: TGTGCCAGCAGTTGGGGCGGGGAGCTGTTTTTT

clone_size: NA
v_call: TRBV2
j_call: TRBJ2-5
d_call: TRBD2
cdr3_aa: CASTREAGGETQYF
cdr3_nt: TGTGCCAGCACTCGGGAGGCTGGAGGAGAGACCCAGTACTTC

clone_size: NA
v_call: TRBV2
j_call: TRBJ1-4
d_call: NA
cdr3_aa: CASSGAGGKSANEKLFF
cdr3_nt: TGTGCCAGCAGTGGGGCCGGGGGGAAATCGGCTAATGAAAAACTGTTTTTT

clone_size: NA
v_call: TRBV21-1
j_call: TRBJ1-5
d_call: NA
cdr3_aa: CASSSGVEGSSNQPQHF
cdr3_nt: TGTGCCAGCAGCAGCGGGGTGGAGGGTTCGAGCAATCAGCCCCAGCATTTT

clone_size: NA
v_call: TRBV10-1
j_call: TRBJ2-1
d_call: NA
cdr3_aa: CASSDGHNEQFF
cdr3_nt: TGCGCCAGCAGTGATGGGCACAATGAGCAGTTCTTC

clone_size: NA
v_call: TRBV7-2
j_call: TRBJ2-1
d_call: TRBD2
cdr3_aa: CASSPSSSGIRREQFF
cdr3_nt: TGTGCCAGCAGCCCTAGCTCTAGCGGGATTCGGCGGGAGCAGTTCTTC

clone_size: NA
v_call: TRBV27
j_call: TRBJ1-1
d_call: NA
cdr3_aa: CASRDSMNTEAFF
cdr3_nt: TGTGCCAGCAGGGACTCCATGAACACTGAAGCTTTCTTT

clone_size: NA
v_call: TRBV6-6
j_call: TRBJ2-7
d_call: NA
cdr3_aa: CATYRKGAGEQYF
cdr3_nt: TGTGCCACCTACCGGAAGGGGGCGGGGGAGCAGTACTTC

clone_size: NA
v_call: TRBV30
j_call: TRBJ2-1
d_call: NA
cdr3_aa: CAWNPGRRSYNEQFF
cdr3_nt: TGTGCCTGGAATCCGGGACGCCGATCCTACAATGAGCAGTTCTTC

clone_size: few
v_call: TRBV9
j_call: TRBJ2-1
d_call: NA
cdr3_aa: CASSEQGSYNEQFF
cdr3_nt: TGTGCCAGCAGCGAGCAAGGGAGTTACAATGAGCAGTTCTTC

clone_size: NA
v_call: TRBV6-5
j_call: TRBJ2-1
d_call: NA
cdr3_aa: CASTRGNEQFF
cdr3_nt: TGTGCCAGCACAAGGGGCAATGAGCAGTTCTTC

clone_size: NA
v_call: TRBV27
j_call: TRBJ1-2
d_call: TRBD1
cdr3_aa: CASSLYRSPRQGRGYTF
cdr3_nt: TGTGCCAGCAGTTTATATAGGAGCCCCCGACAGGGCCGGGGCTACACCTTC

clone_size: NA
v_call: TRBV5-1
j_call: TRBJ2-3
d_call: NA
cdr3_aa: CASRPSQGDTQYF
cdr3_nt: TGCGCCAGCAGACCGTCCCAGGGAGATACGCAGTATTTT

clone_size: NA
v_call: TRBV28
j_call: TRBJ2-7
d_call: NA
cdr3_aa: CASSSSRAIHRAYEQYF
cdr3_nt: TGTGCCAGCAGTTCCTCCCGTGCGATACACAGGGCGTACGAGCAGTACTTC

clone_size: NA
v_call: TRBV27
j_call: TRBJ2-7
d_call: NA
cdr3_aa: CASSLQVSSYEQYF
cdr3_nt: TGTGCCAGCAGTCTTCAAGTTAGCTCCTACGAGCAGTACTTC

clone_size: NA
v_call: TRBV27
j_call: TRBJ2-3
d_call: NA
cdr3_aa: CATSLVGPAPSTDTQYF
cdr3_nt: TGTGCCACCAGTTTGGTCGGACCCGCGCCGTCAACAGATACGCAGTATTTT

clone_size: NA
v_call: TRBV7-9
j_call: TRBJ1-2
d_call: NA
cdr3_aa: CASSSPGGSYGYTF
cdr3_nt: TGTGCCAGCAGCTCCCCGGGGGGGTCCTATGGCTACACCTTC

clone_size: NA
v_call: TRBV5-1
j_call: TRBJ1-4
d_call: TRBD1
cdr3_aa: CASSPGTASNNEKLFF
cdr3_nt: TGCGCCAGCAGCCCCGGGACAGCAAGTAATAATGAAAAACTGTTTTTT

clone_size: NA
v_call: TRBV15
j_call: TRBJ2-7
d_call: NA
cdr3_aa: CATSPRRTRSYEQYF
cdr3_nt: TGTGCCACCAGCCCCCGCAGGACCCGTTCCTACGAGCAGTACTTC

clone_size: NA
v_call: TRBV6-5
j_call: TRBJ1-1
d_call: NA
cdr3_aa: CASTPGGGTEAFF
cdr3_nt: TGTGCCAGCACCCCCGGAGGAGGGACTGAAGCTTTCTTT

clone_size: NA
v_call: TRBV2
j_call: TRBJ2-7
d_call: NA
cdr3_aa: CASSGDIAYEQYF
cdr3_nt: TGTGCCAGCAGTGGTGACATAGCCTACGAGCAGTACTTC

clone_size: NA
v_call: TRBV6-1
j_call: TRBJ1-2
d_call: NA
cdr3_aa: CASLDNYGYTF
cdr3_nt: TGTGCCAGCTTGGATAACTATGGCTACACCTTC

clone_size: NA
v_call: TRBV27
j_call: TRBJ2-1
d_call: TRBD1
cdr3_aa: CASSWTGVSYNEQFF
cdr3_nt: TGTGCCAGCAGTTGGACAGGGGTTTCCTACAATGAGCAGTTCTTC

clone_size: NA
v_call: TRBV27
j_call: TRBJ1-2
d_call: TRBD1
cdr3_aa: CASSFRTGQGYTF
cdr3_nt: TGTGCCAGCAGTTTCCGGACAGGGCAGGGCTACACCTTC

clone_size: NA
v_call: TRBV28
j_call: TRBJ2-1
d_call: TRBD1
cdr3_aa: CASGLGQGYNEQFF
cdr3_nt: TGTGCCAGCGGCCTGGGACAGGGCTACAATGAGCAGTTCTTC

clone_size: NA
v_call: TRBV11-2
j_call: TRBJ1-4
d_call: NA
cdr3_aa: CASSFRGTRNEKLFF
cdr3_nt: TGTGCCAGCAGCTTTAGGGGGACACGTAATGAAAAACTGTTTTTT

clone_size: NA
v_call: TRBV2
j_call: TRBJ1-2
d_call: NA
cdr3_aa: CASSPGVNYGYTF
cdr3_nt: TGTGCCAGCAGTCCCGGTGTAAACTATGGCTACACCTTC

clone_size: NA
v_call: TRBV9
j_call: TRBJ2-2
d_call: TRBD1
cdr3_aa: CASSAQVAGGITGELFF
cdr3_nt: TGTGCCAGCAGCGCCCAAGTGGCAGGGGGCATCACCGGGGAGCTGTTTTTT

clone_size: few
v_call: TRBV6-5
j_call: TRBJ1-2
d_call: NA
cdr3_aa: CASSYTVSGAGGYTF
cdr3_nt: TGTGCCAGCAGTTACACGGTTTCCGGGGCTGGTGGCTACACCTTC

clone_size: NA
v_call: TRBV2
j_call: TRBJ1-6
d_call: NA
cdr3_aa: CASSEAPGGHVYGVLSSYNSPLHF
cdr3_nt: TGTGCCAGCAGTGAAGCGCCCGGGGGCCACGTCTATGGAGTCTTGAGCTCCTATAATTCACCCCTCCACTTT

clone_size: NA
v_call: TRBV29-1
j_call: TRBJ2-3
d_call: TRBD2
cdr3_aa: CSVGTSGYGTDTQYF
cdr3_nt: TGCAGCGTTGGGACTAGCGGGTACGGCACAGATACGCAGTATTTT

clone_size: NA
v_call: TRBV7-9
j_call: TRBJ2-7
d_call: NA
cdr3_aa: CASSLEVYEQYF
cdr3_nt: TGTGCCAGCAGCTTAGAGGTCTACGAGCAGTACTTC

clone_size: NA
v_call: TRBV25-1
j_call: TRBJ2-4
d_call: NA
cdr3_aa: CASSERLAKNIQYF
cdr3_nt: TGTGCCAGCAGTGAAAGATTAGCCAAAAACATTCAGTACTTC

clone_size: few
v_call: TRBV6-5
j_call: TRBJ2-7
d_call: NA
cdr3_aa: CASRWTVSSYEQYF
cdr3_nt: TGTGCCAGCAGGTGGACGGTTAGCTCCTACGAGCAGTACTTC

clone_size: NA
v_call: TRBV27
j_call: TRBJ1-5
d_call: NA
cdr3_aa: CASSLSAYSNQPQHF
cdr3_nt: TGTGCCAGCAGTTTATCCGCGTATAGCAATCAGCCCCAGCATTTT

clone_size: once
v_call: TRBV28
j_call: TRBJ2-7
d_call: TRBD2
cdr3_aa: CASLPTPGTSGIYEQYF
cdr3_nt: TGTGCCAGCCTCCCAACCCCCGGGACTAGCGGGATTTACGAGCAGTACTTC

clone_size: NA
v_call: TRBV30
j_call: TRBJ2-1
d_call: NA
cdr3_aa: CAWGPPPTGGHEQFF
cdr3_nt: TGTGCCTGGGGCCCCCCCCCAACGGGCGGCCATGAGCAGTTCTTC

clone_size: NA
v_call: TRBV9
j_call: TRBJ1-2
d_call: TRBD1
cdr3_aa: CASSARQGRYGDGYTF
cdr3_nt: TGTGCCAGCAGCGCTAGACAGGGGAGATACGGTGATGGCTACACCTTC

clone_size: NA
v_call: TRBV2
j_call: TRBJ2-5
d_call: TRBD1
cdr3_aa: CASTLDRGQETQYF
cdr3_nt: TGTGCCAGCACCTTGGACAGGGGACAAGAGACCCAGTACTTC

clone_size: many
v_call: TRBV2
j_call: TRBJ1-1
d_call: NA
cdr3_aa: CASRRVENTEAFF
cdr3_nt: TGTGCCAGCAGAAGGGTAGAGAACACTGAAGCTTTCTTT

clone_size: NA
v_call: TRBV5-1
j_call: TRBJ1-4
d_call: TRBD1
cdr3_aa: CASSRGQGGANEKLFF
cdr3_nt: TGCGCCAGCAGCAGGGGACAGGGGGGAGCTAATGAAAAACTGTTTTTT

clone_size: NA
v_call: TRBV5-1
j_call: TRBJ2-2
d_call: TRBD1
cdr3_aa: CASSLATGGLVTGELFF
cdr3_nt: TGCGCCAGCAGCTTGGCAACAGGGGGCCTTGTCACCGGGGAGCTGTTTTTT

clone_size: NA
v_call: TRBV4-1
j_call: TRBJ2-7
d_call: NA
cdr3_aa: CASSQLPGIQNSYEQYF
cdr3_nt: TGCGCCAGCAGCCAACTACCGGGAATCCAAAACTCCTACGAGCAGTACTTC

clone_size: NA
v_call: TRBV6-6
j_call: TRBJ2-7
d_call: NA
cdr3_aa: CASSSSGGGPYEQYF
cdr3_nt: TGTGCCAGCAGTTCCAGCGGAGGGGGGCCCTACGAGCAGTACTTC

clone_size: NA
v_call: TRBV4-1
j_call: TRBJ2-7
d_call: NA
cdr3_aa: CASSQQAASGYEQYF
cdr3_nt: TGCGCCAGCAGCCAACAGGCTGCGTCGGGGTACGAGCAGTACTTC

clone_size: NA
v_call: TRBV6-1
j_call: TRBJ1-3
d_call: NA
cdr3_aa: CASMRGGTGNTIYF
cdr3_nt: TGTGCCAGCATGAGGGGCGGAACTGGAAACACCATATATTTT

clone_size: NA
v_call: TRBV7-9
j_call: TRBJ1-2
d_call: TRBD1
cdr3_aa: CASSWGTAASSGYTF
cdr3_nt: TGTGCCAGCAGCTGGGGGACAGCGGCCAGTTCTGGCTACACCTTC

clone_size: NA
v_call: TRBV5-4
j_call: TRBJ2-5
d_call: TRBD1
cdr3_aa: CASSSTGAQETQYF
cdr3_nt: TGTGCCAGCAGCTCTACAGGGGCGCAAGAGACCCAGTACTTC

clone_size: NA
v_call: TRBV19
j_call: TRBJ2-5
d_call: NA
cdr3_aa: CASSISNLETQYF
cdr3_nt: TGTGCCAGTAGTATTAGTAATTTGGAGACCCAGTACTTC

clone_size: NA
v_call: TRBV19
j_call: TRBJ1-5
d_call: TRBD1
cdr3_aa: CASSTWGQGHQPQHF
cdr3_nt: TGTGCCAGTAGTACCTGGGGACAGGGACATCAGCCCCAGCATTTT

clone_size: NA
v_call: TRBV9
j_call: TRBJ2-2
d_call: NA
cdr3_aa: CASSSFGERTGELFF
cdr3_nt: TGTGCCAGCAGCTCCTTCGGGGAGCGCACCGGGGAGCTGTTTTTT